These T cell receptor beta chains were read from a single sample in a study of cytomegalovirus exposure and HLA in healthy donors. Generated by immunoSEQ multiplex PCR, the TCRdb table keeps only in-frame clones and is missing some. This table has around 140,000 clones, 80% to 90% appearing once. The sample comprised PBMCs. The receptors come from a woman under 40 in good health and CMV-seronegative. CDR3s include the opening cysteine and the closing phenylalanine or tryptophan. A D gene is named only where the DNA matches it firmly. Clone size is shown for a subset of rows, as once, few, many or a class of expanded clone.

j_call v_call d_call clone_size cdr3_nt cdr3_aa
TRBJ1-2 TRBV27 . . TGTGCCAGCAGTCCCCAGGGGCAGGGTGGCTACACCTTC CASSPQGQGGYTF
TRBJ1-1 TRBV9 . . TGTGCCAGCAGCGGGGCAGGGCCCGTTTTTGTCTCTGAAGCTTTCTTT CASSGAGPVFVSEAFF
TRBJ2-3 TRBV5-1 TRBD2 . TGCGCCAGCAGCTTGGCCGGGACTAGTACGGATACGCAGTATTTT CASSLAGTSTDTQYF
TRBJ2-7 TRBV28 TRBD1 . TGTGCCAGCAGTGAGGGACAGGTCGGTCCCGAGCAGTACTTC CASSEGQVGPEQYF
TRBJ2-7 TRBV11-2 . . TGTGCCAGCAGCTTCAGTGACGGGGGCTACGAGCAGTACTTC CASSFSDGGYEQYF
TRBJ2-1 TRBV11-2 . . TGTGCCAGCACCCTGGGGGCGAATGAGCAGTTCTTC CASTLGANEQFF
TRBJ2-1 TRBV5-4 TRBD2 . TGTGCCAGCAGCTGGGGGGGGGATAGCGGCTCCTACAATGAGCAGTTCTTC CASSWGGDSGSYNEQFF
TRBJ2-3 TRBV7-2 TRBD1 . TGTGCCAGCAGCTTTCAGGACAGGGCCGGCGCAGATACGCAGTATTTT CASSFQDRAGADTQYF
TRBJ1-3 TRBV16 . . TGTGCCAGCAGCCAAAGGCGGAACTCTGGAAACACCATATATTTT CASSQRRNSGNTIYF
TRBJ2-3 TRBV2 TRBD1 . TGTGCCAGCAGTGAAGCGCTTCGGGGACAGGGGGCCACAGATACGCAGTATTTT CASSEALRGQGATDTQYF
TRBJ2-4 TRBV19 . . TGTGCCAGTAGTTTGCACGGGAGAAGCATTCAGTACTTC CASSLHGRSIQYF
TRBJ1-1 TRBV29-1 . . TGCAGCGTTGAAGGGAAGTACAGGGTGGATAGAGCTTTCTTT CSVEGKYRVDRAFF
TRBJ2-5 TRBV5-6 . . TGTGCCAGCCACCTCCTAGACTCACGGATGGAGACCCAGTACTTC CASHLLDSRMETQYF
TRBJ2-7 TRBV7-6 . . TGTGCCAGCAGCTTAGAGGCTAGCGCAGCCTACGAGCAGTACTTC CASSLEASAAYEQYF
TRBJ1-6 TRBV2 . . TGTGCCAGCAGTGAACAGGGCAGCTATAATTCACCCCTCCACTTT CASSEQGSYNSPLHF
TRBJ1-3 TRBV5-5 . . TGTGCCAGCAGCTTTGGGGGGGCCTCTGGAAACACCATATATTTT CASSFGGASGNTIYF
TRBJ2-1 TRBV6-5 . . TGTGCCAGCACCGCAGCGGCCCCAAGCTACAATGAGCAGTTCTTC CASTAAAPSYNEQFF
TRBJ2-7 TRBV29-1 TRBD1 . TGCAGCGTTAACCCGACAGGGGGCCCCGAGCAGTACTTC CSVNPTGGPEQYF
TRBJ2-7 TRBV5-6 . . TGTGCCAGCAGCTTGACATTTTCCGAGCAGTACTTC CASSLTFSEQYF
TRBJ2-2 TRBV19 TRBD2 . TGTGCCAGTACCAGGACTAGCGGGAGGAACGGGGAGCTGTTTTTT CASTRTSGRNGELFF
TRBJ1-2 TRBV5-4 . . TGTGCCAGCAGCGACCTGGCAGGGCAGCACTATGGCTACACCTTC CASSDLAGQHYGYTF
TRBJ2-7 TRBV18 TRBD2 few TGTGCCAGCTCACCGGGACTAGCATCTATCAAGCAGTACTTC CASSPGLASIKQYF
TRBJ2-1 TRBV19 . . TGTGCCAGTAGTATAGGTGGCGGGGCCCTGGAGCAGTTCTTC CASSIGGGALEQFF